This T cell receptor (beta chain) was retrieved from a study of blood T cell repertoires in COVID-19. Study context: T cells, B-cell-depleted T cells, or PBMCs provided the cDNA or gDNA that served as material.

Losses at the gene ends were 8 bases for V and 8 bases for J; bases not matched to a gene: 12. Germline V lookup: CDR1 SQVTM, CDR2 ANQGSEA. The CDR3 loop spans 14 amino acids. Original processing methods: From reference gene primer amplification, estimates of nucleated cell counts were derived. Some clones are missing from TCRdb's copy, which holds only in-frame ones; the method was immunoSEQ multiplex PCR. From that table come the V and J calls and clone size; the DNA was used to work out D and trimming. The sample records more than 65,000 clones, 87% being singletons. The J gene is TRBJ2-1, the V gene TRBV29-1, with TRBD2 matching over 10 bases. Input material: peripheral blood. The TCR comes from a woman aged 45-65 years with acute or convalescent COVID-19. In DNA, the CDR3 is TGCAGCCACAACAGGGCTAGCGGGAGTGATGAGCAGTTCTTC. Protein sequence: CSHNRASGSDEQFF.